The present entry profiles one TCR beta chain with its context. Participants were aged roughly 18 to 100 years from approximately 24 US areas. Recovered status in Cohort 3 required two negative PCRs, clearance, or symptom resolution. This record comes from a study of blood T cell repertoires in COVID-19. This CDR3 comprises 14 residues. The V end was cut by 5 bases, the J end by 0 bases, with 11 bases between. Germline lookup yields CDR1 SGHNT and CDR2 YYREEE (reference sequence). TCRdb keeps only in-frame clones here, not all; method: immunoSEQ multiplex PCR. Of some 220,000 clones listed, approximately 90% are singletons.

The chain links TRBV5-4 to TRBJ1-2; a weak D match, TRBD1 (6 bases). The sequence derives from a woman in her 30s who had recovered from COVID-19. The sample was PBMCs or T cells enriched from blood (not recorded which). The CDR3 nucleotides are TGTGCCAGCAGTCCCGCAGGGGCTAACTATGGCTACACCTTC. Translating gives CASSPAGANYGYTF. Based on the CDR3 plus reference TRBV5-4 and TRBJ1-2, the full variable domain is ETGVTQSPTHLIKTRGQQVTLRCSSQSGHNTVSWYQQALGQGPQFIFQYYREEENGRGNFPPRFSGLQFPNYSSELNVNALELDDSALYLCASSPAGANYGYTFGSGTRLTVV.